This record looks at one TCR beta chain sequence and its context. Its antigen is unidentified. Sequencing used immunoSEQ multiplex PCR; TCRdb keeps in-frame clones, though not all of them. The table records under 2.5 million clones, 85% to 95% of them present only once. The sample is drawn from a study of shared clonotypes between healthy human individuals. General observations from the study: Sorted-subset samples were not fully sequenced, rarefaction indicated.

Division of CD4+ cells produced a CD45RA+ naive subset and a CD45RA-negative memory subset. The CDR3 extends over 13 amino acids. The germline gives CDR1 SGHNT, CDR2 YYREEE (reference sequence). Germline trimming cut 5 bases from V and 1 base from J; bases unmatched to any gene: 2. The sample taken for sequencing was naive CD4+ T cells from PBMCs. Described subset: CD45RA+ positively selected. The sequence derives from a young man in good health. Some clones in this sample may be carry-over from other donors' samples. This chain uses TRBV5-4 with TRBJ2-5; 7 nucleotides agree with TRBD1. As DNA, the CDR3 is TGTGCCAGCAGACGGACAGGCCAAGAGACCCAGTACTTC. Its protein product is CASRRTGQETQYF. The variable domain in full, with the rest retrieved from reference TRBV5-4 and TRBJ2-5, is ETGVTQSPTHLIKTRGQQVTLRCSSQSGHNTVSWYQQALGQGPQFIFQYYREEENGRGNFPPRFSGLQFPNYSSELNVNALELDDSALYLCASRRTGQETQYFGPGTRLLVL.